These T cell receptor beta chains were read from a single sample in a study of blood T cells in healthy people across ages. Via MiXCR, TCRdb re-called the 5' RACE reads, giving one row per CDR3 protein. The sample consists of some 1,500,000 distinct CDR3 sequences, roughly 43% of them appearing once. The specimen was blood. The receptors were sampled from a young woman in good health. CDR3s include the opening cysteine and the closing phenylalanine or tryptophan. The D gene is left open where the match is weak. The size of a clone is reported for some rows only, either as once, few or many, or as a class for expanded clones.

d_call j_call clone_size v_call cdr3_aa cdr3_nt
. TRBJ2-1 few TRBV7-2 CASSLNRPNEQFF TGTGCCAGCAGCTTAAACAGGCCCAATGAGCAGTTCTTC
TRBD1 TRBJ1-5 . TRBV6-2/TRBV6-3 CASSYGVRVRGRQPQHF TGTGCCAGCAGTTACGGGGTAAGAGTGAGGGGGCGGCAGCCCCAGCATTTT
TRBD1 TRBJ1-2 . TRBV6-1 CASSGDSSYGYTF TGTGCCAGCAGCGGGGACAGCTCCTATGGCTACACCTTC
TRBD1 TRBJ1-1 . TRBV6-5 CASRYSRGITEAFF TGTGCCAGCAGGTATAGCAGGGGGATCACTGAAGCTTTCTTT
. TRBJ1-5 . TRBV9 CAGSVGGRDNQPQHF TGTGCCGGCAGCGTAGGTGGGAGGGATAATCAGCCCCAGCATTTT
TRBD2 TRBJ2-7 . TRBV5-1 CASSPKGGNEQYF TGCGCCAGCAGCCCGAAGGGAGGGAACGAGCAGTACTTC
. TRBJ2-7 . TRBV5-5 CASSLAGQPISYEQYF TGTGCCAGCAGCTTGGCAGGACAACCGATCTCCTACGAGCAGTACTTC
. TRBJ1-2 . TRBV15 CATSREYLGNYGYTF TGTGCCACCAGCAGAGAGTATTTAGGGAACTATGGCTACACCTTC
. TRBJ1-2 once TRBV7-9 CASSSIRGNYGYTF TGTGCCAGCAGCTCAATCAGGGGAAACTATGGCTACACCTTC
. TRBJ2-3 . TRBV7-2 CASSLRAGRNTDTQYF TGTGCCAGCAGCTTAAGGGCGGGTCGAAACACAGATACGCAGTATTTT
. TRBJ2-1 . TRBV9 CASSVYINNEQFF TGTGCCAGCAGCGTATACATAAACAATGAGCAGTTCTTC
. TRBJ1-1 . TRBV20-1 CSARVSGRVDTEAFF TGCAGTGCTAGAGTTAGTGGCAGGGTGGACACTGAAGCTTTCTTT
. TRBJ2-1 . TRBV12-3/TRBV12-4 CASTLGAGDYNEQFF TGTGCCAGCACCCTGGGGGCCGGGGATTACAATGAGCAGTTCTTC
. TRBJ1-2 . TRBV20-1 CSAPRPQEYGYTF TGCAGTGCACCCCGACCCCAAGAGTATGGCTACACCTTC
TRBD1 TRBJ2-7 . TRBV29-1 CSADRGSNEQYF TGCAGCGCGGACAGGGGAAGTAACGAGCAGTACTTC
. TRBJ1-2 few TRBV5-1 CASSLGLERGYTF TGCGCCAGCAGCTTGGGTCTAGAGCGGGGCTACACCTTC
. TRBJ2-3 . TRBV29-1 CSVDLRRGTQYF TGCAGCGTTGACCTACGCAGGGGTACGCAGTATTTT
. TRBJ2-6 many TRBV25-1 CASSEEGAGANVLTF TGTGCCAGCAGTGAAGAGGGGGCTGGGGCCAACGTCCTGACTTTC
. TRBJ2-5 . TRBV20-1 CSALDRTTEEQYF TGCAGTGCTCTAGACAGGACTACGGAGGAGCAGTACTTC
. TRBJ2-7 . TRBV4-1 CASSQLWAGYEQYF TGCGCCAGCAGCCAACTCTGGGCAGGGTACGAGCAGTACTTC
. TRBJ2-1 many TRBV28 CASSVVGYNEQFF TGTGCCAGCAGTGTGGTAGGGTACAATGAGCAGTTCTTC
. TRBJ2-3 . TRBV3-1 CASSPRLGVGDTQYF TGTGCCAGCAGTCCCCGACTAGGCGTAGGAGATACGCAGTATTTT
TRBD2 TRBJ2-2 few TRBV4-3 CASSQDLNSGLAPANTGELFF TGCGCCAGCAGCCAAGATCTGAACTCAGGACTAGCGCCCGCGAACACCGGGGAGCTGTTTTTT
TRBD2 TRBJ2-1 . TRBV28 CASSSPGEREKFF TGTGCCAGCAGTTCCCCCGGAGAGCGGGAGAAGTTCTTC
TRBD1 TRBJ2-5 few TRBV18 CASSPPGQVQETQYF TGTGCCAGCTCACCACCGGGACAGGTCCAAGAGACCCAGTACTTC
. TRBJ1-2 many TRBV6-2/TRBV6-3 CASRTPGTNYGYTF TGTGCCAGCAGGACTCCGGGAACTAACTATGGCTACACCTTC
TRBD1 TRBJ1-2 few TRBV9 CASSVAQSGGRGYTF TGTGCCAGCAGCGTAGCTCAGTCAGGGGGCCGTGGCTACACCTTC
TRBD2 TRBJ2-3 . TRBV20-1 CSARDHSGGDITQYF TGCAGTGCTAGAGATCATAGCGGGGGGGATATTACGCAGTATTTT
. TRBJ1-1 . TRBV7-9 CASRWTDFTEAFF TGTGCCAGCCGGTGGACAGACTTTACTGAAGCTTTCTTT
TRBD1 TRBJ1-2 few TRBV7-8 CASSQRDRGIGYTF TGTGCCAGCAGCCAAAGGGACAGGGGGATTGGCTACACCTTC
. TRBJ2-3 once TRBV7-3 CASSYGTGLPDTQYF TGTGCCAGCAGCTATGGGACCGGTTTGCCAGATACGCAGTATTTT
TRBD2 TRBJ2-1 . TRBV29-1 CSVEGRLAVNEQFF TGCAGCGTTGAAGGTCGGCTAGCGGTTAATGAGCAGTTCTTC
. TRBJ1-1 few TRBV18 CASSSPGLWGTEAFF TGTGCCAGCTCATCGCCGGGTCTCTGGGGCACTGAAGCTTTCTTT
. TRBJ1-2 few TRBV29-1 CSVDQGRHYGYTF TGCAGCGTTGATCAGGGGCGTCACTATGGCTACACCTTC
. TRBJ1-2 . TRBV12-3/TRBV12-4 CASVDTLTLDYGYTF TGTGCCAGCGTAGACACCCTTACTCTCGACTATGGCTACACCTTC